This TCR beta chain stems from a study of cytomegalovirus exposure and HLA in healthy donors. The study, taken as a whole, reports: In a later analysis, V- and J-gene trimming of beta chains associated with a DCLRE1C missense variant, replicated independently. It has been reported that TCR beta sequences accurately predicted the HLA-A and HLA-B alleles of most subjects. Later, an analysis found that common viral pathogens appeared to be linked with several of the most significant clusters. Presence/absence results assume similar sequencing depth per donor, which may not hold.

In its sample, this clone was seen a few times. Its antigen is not identified. Germline V gives CDR1 SGHDT, CDR2 YYEEEE. This CDR3 spans 15 amino acids. The V gene lost 0 bases and the J gene lost 5 bases, with 14 bases spanning the gap. The PCR ran on 60 Vbeta and 13 Jbeta primers. TCRdb keeps only in-frame clones here, not all; method: immunoSEQ multiplex PCR. The sample yields about 200,000 clones, roughly four fifths seen once. The clonotype was recovered from a girl aged 2 to 9 in good health and CMV-seronegative. V and J are TRBV5-6 and TRBJ1-1; D is possibly TRBD1 (5 bases). Sequencing used PBMCs. In nucleotides, the CDR3 is TGTGCCAGCAGCTTGGAGGTCAGGGTTAGAACTGAAGCTTTCTTT. It yields the protein CASSLEVRVRTEAFF.